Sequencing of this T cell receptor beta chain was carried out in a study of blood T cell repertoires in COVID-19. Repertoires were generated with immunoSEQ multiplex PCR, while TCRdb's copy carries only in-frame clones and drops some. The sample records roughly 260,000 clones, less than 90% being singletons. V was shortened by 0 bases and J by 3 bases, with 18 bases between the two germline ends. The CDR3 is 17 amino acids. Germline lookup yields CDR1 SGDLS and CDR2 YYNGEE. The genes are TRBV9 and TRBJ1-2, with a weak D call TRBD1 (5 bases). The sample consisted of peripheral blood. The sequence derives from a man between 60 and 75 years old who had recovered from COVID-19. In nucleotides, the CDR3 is TGTGCCAGCAGCGTAGCTCTCCGCGGGGACGGGGACTATGGCTACACCTTC. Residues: CASSVALRGDGDYGYTF.